A single sample is the source of the 4 T cell receptor beta chains below, sequenced in a study of T cell responses to AZD1222 COVID-19 vaccine. The assay was immunoSEQ multiplex PCR, and TCRdb's table has in-frame clones only and misses some. In the table there are roughly 140,000 clones, just over 85% of which are singletons. The material was peripheral blood, obtained on day 0 of AZD1222 vaccination. The source of these receptors is an adult in good health.

This chain uses TRBV10-3 with TRBJ2-1, with 8 bases that match TRBD2. The germline V gene has CDR1 ENHRY and CDR2 SYGVKD. V lost 3 bases, J lost 3 bases, and 4 bases stayed unmatched. The CDR3 consists of 15 residues. The CDR3 is CAISEGSGSYNEQFF. CDR3 nucleotides: TGTGCCATCAGTGAAGGGAGCGGGAGCTACAATGAGCAGTTCTTC.

This clone was seen a few times. The chain uses TRBV3-1 (or the pseudogene TRBV3-2) and TRBJ2-3, with D possibly being TRBD1 (5 bases). Germline V lookup: CDR1 LGHDT, CDR2 YNNKEL (reference sequence). The ends were cut back, 1 base at V and 11 bases at J, with 10 bases in the middle. The CDR3 runs 12 residues. The CDR3 loop reads CASSQGERGQYF. For the CDR3, the DNA is TGTGCCAGCAGCCAAGGGGAAAGGGGGCAGTATTTT.

This sequence joins TRBV7-2 and TRBJ1-2; no firm D call. Germline CDR1 reads SGHTA; CDR2 reads FQGNSA. With 1 base removed from V and 4 bases from J, the gap between germline ends came to 7 bases. The CDR3 covers 13 residues. For the CDR3, the DNA is TGTGCCAGCAGCTTAGGCGGCGGCTATGGCTACACCTTC. Translation: CASSLGGGYGYTF.

The V and J genes are TRBV18 and TRBJ1-1; unclear D gene. Germline V gives CDR1 KGHSH, CDR2 LQKENI. Trimming took off 1 base at V and 8 bases at J, with 8 bases between the two ends. The CDR3 is 12 residues long. CDR3 coding DNA: TGTGCCAGCTCACCACTGACCGGAGAAGCTTTCTTT. This sequence encodes CASSPLTGEAFF.